A single sample gave rise to the 14 T cell receptor beta chains below, sequenced in a study of early T cells in non-severe SARS-CoV-2 infection. TCRdb fed the 5' RACE reads into MiXCR, producing one record per CDR3 protein. The table shows about 98,000 distinct CDR3 sequences, with approximately 11% occurring only once. Sequencing was carried out using whole blood. Source of these receptors: an adult who was a healthcare worker with PCR-confirmed SARS-CoV-2 infection or an uninfected control (not recorded which).

This clonotype was picked up one time. This chain uses TRBV10-3 with TRBJ2-7, with D perhaps matching TRBD1 (5 bases). V gave up 3 bases and J gave up 0 bases, with 6 bases separating them. The CDR3 spans 13 residues. Germline V gives CDR1 ENHRY, CDR2 SYGVKD. The CDR3 nucleotides read TGTGCCATCAGTGAAGGACACTCCTACGAGCAGTACTTC. This sequence encodes CAISEGHSYEQYF.

The rearrangement uses TRBV7-2 and TRBJ2-1; D uncertain. Germline lookup yields CDR1 SGHTA and CDR2 FQGNSA. The V end lost 1 base, the J end lost 10 bases, and 5 bases lay between the germline ends. This CDR3 spans 11 amino acids. This CDR3 is CASSLDTEQFF. The CDR3 nucleotides read TGTGCCAGCAGCTTAGATACAGAGCAGTTCTTC.

This clonotype has a handful of counts. The gene calls are TRBV20-1 and TRBJ1-4; 10 positions agree with TRBD1. The CDR3 sequence is 14 residues long. V dropped 3 bases and J dropped 7; count of bases not matched to a gene: 5. From germline, CDR1 is DFQATT and CDR2 SNEGSKA (reference sequence). The CDR3 spells CSARETGGVEKLFF. The CDR3 DNA follows: TGCAGTGCTAGGGAGACAGGGGGCGTTGAAAAACTGTTTTTT.

The genes are TRBV20-1 and TRBJ1-4; D unclear. The CDR3 is made up of 16 amino acids. CDR1 is DFQATT, CDR2 SNEGSKA, per germline (reference sequence). Trimming left V 1 base short and J 8 bases short, with 20 bases between. DNA for the CDR3: TGCAGTGCTAGAGTGCAATCGAGCAGCCTGAGGGAAAAACTGTTTTTT. This translates into CSARVQSSSLREKLFF.

This chain uses TRBV20-1 with TRBJ2-7; weak D call: TRBD1 (5 bases). The germline V and J ends were trimmed by 2 bases and 3 bases, with 8 bases remaining between them. The length of the CDR3 is 12 residues. In germline, CDR1 is DFQATT, CDR2 SNEGSKA (reference sequence). As DNA, the CDR3 is TGCAGTGCTAGACAGGGCATCTACGAGCAGTACTTC. Its protein product is CSARQGIYEQYF.

V and J are TRBV19 and TRBJ2-1, with 12 bases fitting TRBD2. Germline CDR1 reads LNHDA; CDR2 reads SQIVND (reference sequence). V gave up 6 bases and J gave up 3 bases; unmatched junction bases: 6. The CDR3 has 16 amino acids. CDR3 region: CASSGLAGFNYNEQFF. The DNA for the CDR3 is TGTGCCAGTAGCGGACTAGCGGGGTTTAACTACAATGAGCAGTTCTTC.

This clonotype was detected once. This sequence joins TRBV6-5 and TRBJ2-1; 9 nucleotides agree with TRBD2. Trimming cost V 5 bases and J 1 base; bases outside gene matches: 3. This CDR3 has 15 amino acids. Germline V lookup: CDR1 MNHEY, CDR2 SVGAGI. The CDR3 loop reads CASSRSGRSYNEQFF. The CDR3 DNA follows: TGTGCCAGCAGTAGGAGCGGGAGGTCCTACAATGAGCAGTTCTTC.

The chain employs TRBV2 and TRBJ2-1; 10 nucleotides line up with TRBD2. Germline loops: CDR1 SNHLY, CDR2 FYNNEI. There are 15 residues in the CDR3. The junction had 4 bases not matched to a gene; V was cut back by 4 bases and J by 4 bases. This chain's CDR3 is CASSGRTSGYNEQFF. CDR3 DNA: TGTGCCAGCAGTGGGCGGACTAGCGGATACAATGAGCAGTTCTTC.

Ten or more counts support this clonotype. V is TRBV19 and J is TRBJ1-5; TRBD1 might be the D (5 bases). CDR1 and CDR2 (germline): LNHDA, SQIVND (reference sequence). The V end was cut by 8 bases, the J end by 0 bases, with 14 bases between. The CDR3 consists of 15 residues. This CDR3 reads CASDRQTYSNQPQHF. The CDR3 nucleotides read TGTGCCAGTGATAGACAGACGTATAGCAATCAGCCCCAGCATTTT.

This clonotype was observed at least ten times. The chain uses TRBV11-3 and TRBJ2-1; 7 nucleotides line up with TRBD2. V gave up 5 bases and J gave up 12 bases; unmatched junction bases: 10. CDR1 and CDR2 from the germline V gene are SGHNT and YENEEA. CDR3 size: 13 residues. The CDR3 DNA sequence: TGTGCCAGCAGCCCCGGACCCTCGGGAGGGCAGTTCTTC. The encoded protein is CASSPGPSGGQFF.

This clonotype was observed many times. CDR3 amino acids: CASSLGTGGEAFF. CDR3 DNA sequence: TGTGCCAGCAGTCTGGGGACAGGGGGAGAAGCTTTCTTT. This chain links TRBV27 with TRBJ1-1; 11 nucleotides match TRBD1. The germline gives CDR1 MNHEY, CDR2 SMNVEV (reference sequence). The CDR3 spans 13 residues. The V gene end was trimmed by 5 bases and the J gene end by 8 bases; junction bases not matched to a gene: 4.

This clonotype was detected only a few times. The chain uses TRBV29-1 and TRBJ2-5; 12 nucleotides line up with TRBD2. With 7 bases clipped from V and 4 bases from J, the junction kept 4 bases outside the gene matches. Per the germline V gene, CDR1 is SQVTM and CDR2 is ANQGSEA. The CDR3 contains 13 residues. In nucleotides, the CDR3 is TGCAGCGCCTTGACTAGCGGGGGAGAGACCCAGTACTTC. This sequence encodes CSALTSGGETQYF.

In its sample, this clonotype was seen many times. The genes are TRBV6-2 or TRBV6-3 and TRBJ1-5; the D gene is possibly TRBD1 (6 bases). Germline CDR1 is MNHEY and CDR2 is SVGEGT. The V gene lost 1 base and the J gene lost 0 bases, with 13 bases spanning the gap. The CDR3 totals 17 residues. CDR3 bases: TGTGCCAGCAGTTACTTAAGTAGGGGGTATAGCAATCAGCCCCAGCATTTT. It translates to CASSYLSRGYSNQPQHF.

This clonotype occurred many times. The CDR3 protein is CASSFDRGRENIQYF. DNA for the CDR3: TGTGCCAGCAGCTTTGACAGGGGGCGAGAAAACATTCAGTACTTC. The chain couples TRBV7-2 to TRBJ2-4, with 10 bases fitting TRBD1. The CDR3 consists of 15 residues. J gave up 5 bases and V 3 bases, and 4 bases lay outside the gene matches. Looked up from germline, CDR1 is SGHTA and CDR2 is FQGNSA. Combining the CDR3 with reference TRBV7-2 and TRBJ2-4 gives the whole variable domain GAGVSQSPSNKVTEKGKDVELRCDPISGHTALYWYRQSLGQGLEFLIYFQGNSAPDKSGLPSDRFSAERTGGSVSTLTIQRTQQEDSAVYLCASSFDRGRENIQYFGAGTRLSVL.